Each of the 20 T cell receptor beta chains below was sequenced from the same sample in a study of cytomegalovirus exposure and HLA in healthy donors. Use of 60 Vbeta and 13 Jbeta primers characterized the PCR. The repertoire was sequenced with immunoSEQ multiplex PCR; TCRdb's copy has only in-frame clones and lacks some. The table records roughly 140,000 clones, around four fifths of them present only once. Sequencing was done on a sample of PBMCs. The source of these receptors is a boy between 2 and 15 years old in good health and CMV-seronegative.

The chain has TRBV28 and TRBJ2-6; tentatively, D is TRBD2 (6 bases). The CDR3 length is 15 residues. The germline V gene has CDR1 MDHEN and CDR2 SYDVKM. V was pared by 6 bases and J by 3 bases, with 12 bases between. CDR3 nucleotide sequence: TGTGCCAGCAGCGGAAAAGCGGGTGGGGCCAACGTCCTGACTTTC. As protein: CASSGKAGGANVLTF.

This clone came up once. The rearrangement uses TRBV6-5 and TRBJ1-6; tentatively, D is TRBD1 (6 bases). The CDR3 spans 16 residues. V gave up 0 bases and J gave up 5 bases, with 11 bases separating them. Germline V lookup: CDR1 MNHEY, CDR2 SVGAGI. This chain's CDR3 is CASSYSGTPDNSPLHF. The CDR3 DNA reads as TGTGCCAGCAGTTACTCGGGGACACCTGATAATTCACCCCTCCACTTT.

This clone was seen a few times. The J gene is TRBJ1-2, the V gene TRBV6-5, with a weak D call TRBD1 (6 bases). V was shortened by 0 bases and J by 6 bases, with 11 bases between the two germline ends. The CDR3 loop spans 14 amino acids. Germline CDR1 is MNHEY and CDR2 is SVGAGI. CDR3 sequence reads: CASSYSRQEHGYTF. The DNA for the CDR3 is TGTGCCAGCAGTTACTCGAGACAGGAACATGGCTACACCTTC.

The rearrangement uses TRBV4-2 and TRBJ2-5; D perhaps matches TRBD2 (5 bases). The tail of the sequence fits TRBJ2-7 better, so the J call may be wrong. The CDR3 extends over 17 amino acids. Germline V gene data show CDR1 as LGHNA and CDR2 as YNFKEQ. CDR3 sequence (DNA): TGTGCCAGCAGCCAAGATCTTTTGTCCGAGGGCTTCTACGAGCAGTACTTC. Protein sequence: CASSQDLLSEGFYEQYF.

J is TRBJ1-1 and V is TRBV2; TRBD1 agrees at 9 bases. This CDR3 spans 16 amino acids. V lost 5 bases, J lost 1 base, and 8 bases stayed unmatched. The germline V gene has CDR1 SNHLY and CDR2 FYNNEI. CDR3 nucleotides: TGTGCCAGCAGTCCGGACAGGGGAGTAGGGAACACTGAAGCTTTCTTT. Amino acid sequence: CASSPDRGVGNTEAFF.

The gene calls are TRBV7-2 and TRBJ2-1; D gene unclear. The ends were cut back, 1 base at V and 8 bases at J, with 12 bases in the middle. This CDR3 spans 14 amino acids. Germline loops: CDR1 SGHTA, CDR2 FQGNSA. Here the CDR3 reads CASSLGEITHEQFF. CDR3 DNA sequence: TGTGCCAGCAGCTTAGGCGAAATAACCCATGAGCAGTTCTTC.

The chain has TRBV5-1 and TRBJ1-2; possibly TRBD1 for D (6 bases). This CDR3 spans 14 amino acids. Trimming shortened V by 4 bases and J by 4 bases, and 14 bases separated the two germline ends. In germline, CDR1 is SGHRS, CDR2 YFSETQ. The CDR3 DNA follows: TGCGCCAGCAGCCCCGGGGGGGCTGGCTATGGCTACACCTTC. This encodes CASSPGGAGYGYTF.

V and J are TRBV7-8 and TRBJ2-3, with TRBD2 matching 7 bases. This CDR3 is 14 amino acids long. Germline trimming cut 6 bases from V and 0 bases from J; bases unmatched to any gene: 3. Germline CDR1 SGHVS, CDR2 FQNEAQ. The CDR3 region is CASSPGLSTDTQYF. CDR3 in DNA: TGTGCCAGCAGTCCGGGACTAAGCACAGATACGCAGTATTTT.

V gene TRBV7-9 combines with J gene TRBJ1-4; TRBD1 agrees at 8 bases. The CDR3 runs to 15 residues. CDR1 is SEHNR and CDR2 is FQNEAQ in the germline V gene (reference sequence). V gave up 6 bases and J gave up 4 bases; unmatched junction bases: 7. CDR3 coding DNA: TGTGCCAGCAGTCGTACAGGGGGACTTAATGAAAAACTGTTTTTT. It is translated as CASSRTGGLNEKLFF.

The rearrangement uses TRBV10-1 and TRBJ2-5; 7 bases fit TRBD2. CDR1 is WNHNN, CDR2 SYGVQD, per germline (reference sequence). The junction had 9 bases not matched to a gene; V was cut back by 6 bases and J by 5 bases. The CDR3 is made up of 14 amino acids. CDR3 sequence: CASSRGGRKETQYF. DNA of the CDR3: TGCGCCAGCAGCCGCGGGGGTAGGAAGGAGACCCAGTACTTC.

The chain couples TRBV9 to TRBJ2-7; 9 positions match TRBD1. The germline V gene has CDR1 SGDLS and CDR2 YYNGEE. CDR3 length equals 16 residues. V was clipped by 3 bases and J by 6 bases; unmatched bases: 13. The CDR3 bases are TGTGCCAGCAGCGGCCCGAATCGATTGACAGGGGGCGAGCAGTACTTC. Encoded protein: CASSGPNRLTGGEQYF.

This clone was seen only a few times. The chain is built from TRBV7-3 and TRBJ2-7; TRBD1 agrees at 9 bases. V was pared by 5 bases and J by 3 bases, with 5 bases of the junction left unmatched. The germline V gene encodes CDR1 SGHTA and CDR2 FQGTGA. This CDR3 comprises 14 residues. CDR3 region: CASSPGGQGYEQYF. CDR3 bases: TGTGCCAGCAGCCCCGGGGGACAGGGCTACGAGCAGTACTTC.

This chain connects TRBV5-1 to TRBJ2-3; D uncertain. With 5 bases removed from V and 0 bases from J, the gap between germline ends came to 4 bases. In germline, CDR1 is SGHRS, CDR2 YFSETQ. CDR3 length equals 12 residues. CDR3 protein: CASSRSTDTQYF. The CDR3 region has the DNA TGCGCCAGCAGTCGGAGCACAGATACGCAGTATTTT.

The gene calls are TRBV6-5 and TRBJ2-3, with D perhaps TRBD1 (5 bases). The CDR3 loop spans 13 amino acids. Germline-derived CDR1 and CDR2 are MNHEY and SVGAGI. Trimming removed 6 bases from V and 1 base from J, with 8 bases in between. Here the CDR3 DNA reads TGTGCCAGCAGCCTCAGGGGCACAGATACGCAGTATTTT. This sequence encodes CASSLRGTDTQYF.

The chain employs TRBV18 and TRBJ2-5; tentatively, D is TRBD2 (6 bases). The J call may be incorrect, as the DNA end agrees better with TRBJ2-7. From germline, CDR1 is KGHSH and CDR2 LQKENI. This CDR3 region has 16 residues. The CDR3 region has the DNA TGTGCCAGCTCACCACGGACCGGGAGTGGTTCCTACGAGCAGTACTTC. This gives the protein CASSPRTGSGSYEQYF.

This clone occurred a few times. The rearrangement uses TRBV2 and TRBJ1-3; 7 bases are a match to TRBD1. The V segment lost 6 bases and the J segment 2 bases; nucleotides outside the gene matches: 13. Germline V CDR1 and CDR2: SNHLY, FYNNEI. This CDR3 is 17 amino acids long. CDR3 in amino acids: CASSPWGTASTGNTIYF. For the CDR3, the DNA is TGTGCCAGCAGCCCGTGGGGGACAGCGTCAACTGGAAACACCATATATTTT.

The chain carries TRBV5-6 and TRBJ2-1; D ambiguous. Trimming shortened V by 3 bases and J by 6 bases, and 7 bases separated the two germline ends. The germline V gene has CDR1 SGHDT and CDR2 YYEEEE. The CDR3 runs 12 residues. CDR3 nucleotides: TGTGCCAGCAGCTATCTCCGCAATGAGCAGTTCTTC. Encoded protein: CASSYLRNEQFF.

The chain links TRBV25-1 to TRBJ1-5; 7 positions agree with TRBD1. The V gene's germline CDR1 is MGHDK and CDR2 SYGVNS. With 6 bases clipped from V and 7 bases from J, the junction kept 18 bases outside the gene matches. CDR3 length equals 17 residues. CDR3 nucleotide sequence: TGTGCCAGCAGCGGTCCCTCCGAAGACAGGGCCAGCCAGCCCCAGCATTTT. Protein sequence: CASSGPSEDRASQPQHF.

The rearrangement uses TRBV7-8 and TRBJ2-7, with 7 bases fitting TRBD1. Germline lookup yields CDR1 SGHVS and CDR2 FQNEAQ. With V trimmed by 3 bases and J by 2 bases, 1 base remained unmatched. The CDR3 has 13 residues. The CDR3 reads CASSLQGAYEQYF. The CDR3 DNA sequence: TGTGCCAGCAGCTTGCAGGGGGCCTACGAGCAGTACTTC.

This chain joins TRBV4-1 and TRBJ2-2; 7 bases agree with TRBD1. CDR1 MGHRA and CDR2 YSYEKL come from the germline V gene. This CDR3 has 16 amino acids. The V segment lost 0 bases and the J segment 1 base; nucleotides outside the gene matches: 2. CDR3 region: CASSQETGLNTGELFF. The CDR3 DNA is TGCGCCAGCAGCCAAGAGACAGGGTTGAACACCGGGGAGCTGTTTTTT.